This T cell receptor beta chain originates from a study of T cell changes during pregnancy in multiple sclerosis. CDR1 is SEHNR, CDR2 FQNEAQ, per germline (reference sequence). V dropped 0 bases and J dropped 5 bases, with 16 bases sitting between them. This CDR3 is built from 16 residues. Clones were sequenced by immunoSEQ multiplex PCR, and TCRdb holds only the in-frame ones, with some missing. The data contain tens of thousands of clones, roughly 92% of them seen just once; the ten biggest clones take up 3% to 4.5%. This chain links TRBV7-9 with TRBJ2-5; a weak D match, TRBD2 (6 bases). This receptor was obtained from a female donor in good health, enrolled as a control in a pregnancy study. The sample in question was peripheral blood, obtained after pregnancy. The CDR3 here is CASSLAAGTRGETQYF. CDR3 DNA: TGTGCCAGCAGCTTAGCGGCCGGGACCCGGGGGGAGACCCAGTACTTC.